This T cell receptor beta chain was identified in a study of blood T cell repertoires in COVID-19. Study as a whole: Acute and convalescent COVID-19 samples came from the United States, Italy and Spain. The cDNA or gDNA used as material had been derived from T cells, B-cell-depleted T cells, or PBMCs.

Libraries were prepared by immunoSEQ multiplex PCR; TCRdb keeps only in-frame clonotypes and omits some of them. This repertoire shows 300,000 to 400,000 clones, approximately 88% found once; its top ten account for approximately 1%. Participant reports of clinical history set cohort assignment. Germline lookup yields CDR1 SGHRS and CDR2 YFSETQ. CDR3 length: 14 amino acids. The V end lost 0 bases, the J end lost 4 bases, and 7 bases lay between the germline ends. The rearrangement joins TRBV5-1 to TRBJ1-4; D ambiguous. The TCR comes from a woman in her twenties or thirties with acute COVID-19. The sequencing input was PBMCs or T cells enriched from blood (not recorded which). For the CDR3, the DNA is TGCGCCAGCAGCTTGGACAGTCGTAATGAAAAACTGTTTTTT. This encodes CASSLDSRNEKLFF.